This T cell receptor beta chain was captured by sequencing in a study of sequential checkpoint blockade in melanoma. Here immunoSEQ multiplex PCR was the method, and the copy in TCRdb shows in-frame clones only, minus some. This table holds more than 15,000 clones, around 77% found once. The CDR3 covers 14 residues. Deletions cut 3 bases from V and 2 bases from J, with 11 bases between. CDR1 and CDR2 from the germline V gene are SGDLS and YYNGEE. Treatment defined: randomized to nivolumab then ipilimumab (arm A) or the reverse (arm B). This receptor was identified in a human donor with melanoma. The material sequenced was CD8+ T cells sorted from blood (inferred from file names), taken from a patient given nivolumab and ipilimumab in sequence. The chain carries TRBV9 and TRBJ1-1; a possible D gene is TRBD1 (6 bases). CDR3: CASSASTGNTEAFF. CDR3 DNA sequence: TGTGCCAGCAGCGCATCGACAGGAAACACTGAAGCTTTCTTT. Full variable domain (rest looked up from reference TRBV9 and TRBJ1-1): DSGVTQTPKHLITATGQRVTLRCSPRSGDLSVYWYQQSLDQGLQFLIQYYNGEERAKGNILERFSAQQFPDLHSELNLSSLELGDSALYFCASSASTGNTEAFFGQGTRLTVV.